This TCR beta chain originates from a study of neurological immune-mediated disorders. By 5'RACE with 10-nucleotide random UMIs, the cDNA was made. MiXCR, applied by TCRdb to the 5' RACE reads, yields one record per CDR3 protein. The data show tens of thousands of distinct CDR3 sequences, with approximately 13% seen just once and roughly 2.3% held by the top ten. Time point in this sample: longitudinal time-point 2. 2 million unsorted PBMCs were stored in RNAlater at -80 °C before RNA extraction. Many counts were recorded for this clonotype. What it binds is not known. Study conclusions and caveats: Private repertoires in all groups were suggested by the finding that expanded clones across subjects shared no CDR3 amino acid sequences. The highest TCR clonal expansion occurred in HTLV-1-associated myelopathy; multiple sclerosis fell below healthy controls.

This CDR3 contains 16 residues. Losses at the gene ends were 7 bases for V and 3 bases for J; bases not matched to a gene: 10. The germline gives CDR1 MNHEY, CDR2 SVGAGI. The V call is TRBV6-5, the J call TRBJ1-2, with 11 bases matching TRBD1. This clonotype was sampled from a woman aged 40 to 50 in good health. The sequenced material came from PBMCs. The CDR3 nucleotides read TGTGCCAGCAAATTGGGGGACAGGGGGAGAGACTATGGCTACACCTTC. Amino acids: CASKLGDRGRDYGYTF.